The next 25 T cell receptor beta chains were all read from a single sample in a study of T cells in tumors after PD-1 blockade. Libraries were prepared by immunoSEQ multiplex PCR; TCRdb keeps only in-frame clonotypes and omits some of them. The table includes 50,000 or so clones, more than 75% detected once. The material was PBMCs, obtained before anti-PD-1 treatment. These receptor sequences come from a human donor with basal cell carcinoma.

This clone was detected only once. The rearrangement links TRBV6-6 to TRBJ1-4, with a possible D match to TRBD1 (6 bases). Germline V gene lookup returns CDR1 MNHNY and CDR2 SVGAGI (reference sequence). With 5 bases removed from V and 7 bases from J, the gap between germline ends came to 14 bases. CDR3 size: 14 residues. DNA for the CDR3: TGTGCCAGCAGTAAGGGGGGAGGTGGTGAAAAACTGTTTTTT. Translating gives CASSKGGGGEKLFF.

V usage is TRBV7-6 and J usage is TRBJ2-1, with D hard to call. Germline V CDR1 and CDR2: SGHVS, FNYEAQ. The CDR3 is made up of 14 amino acids. Deletions cut 1 base from V and 5 bases from J, with 9 bases between. The CDR3 bases are TGTGCCAGCAGCTTAGAACAGACAAACAATGAGCAGTTCTTC. Translating it yields CASSLEQTNNEQFF.

The chain combines TRBV9 with TRBJ2-5, with 8 bases lining up with TRBD1. Germline CDR1 reads SGDLS; CDR2 reads YYNGEE. The CDR3 length is 16 residues. The V segment lost 0 bases and the J segment 1 base; nucleotides outside the gene matches: 5. CDR3 protein: CASSVDQGAFQETQYF. The CDR3 DNA reads TGTGCCAGCAGCGTAGACCAGGGGGCCTTCCAAGAGACCCAGTACTTC.

The rearrangement uses TRBV12-2 and TRBJ2-5; the table's TRBD2 call for D was not verified on the DNA. TRBV12-2 has pseudogene status. The CDR3 spans 15 residues. CDR3 sequence reads: CASRPGLAEVETQYF. The CDR3 DNA reads as TGTGCAAGTCGCCCCGGACTAGCGGAGGTAGAGACCCAGTACTTC.

The chain employs TRBV28 and TRBJ2-6, with D perhaps being TRBD1 or TRBD2 (6 bases each). The CDR3 runs 16 residues. V dropped 6 bases and J dropped 0 bases, with 12 bases sitting between them. CDR1 is MDHEN and CDR2 is SYDVKM in the germline V gene. The CDR3: CASSLGGGSGANVLTF. For the CDR3, the DNA is TGTGCCAGCAGCCTCGGAGGGGGCTCTGGGGCCAACGTCCTGACTTTC.

This clone has a handful of counts. CDR3 in amino acids: CASSSLADTDTQYF. In nucleotides, the CDR3 is TGTGCCAGCAGTTCTCTAGCGGACACAGATACGCAGTATTTT. The chain has TRBV5-4 and TRBJ2-3; 7 nucleotides align to TRBD2. Germline CDR1 is SGHNT and CDR2 is YYREEE (reference sequence). V lost 5 bases, J lost 2 bases, and 5 bases stayed unmatched. The CDR3 spans 14 residues.

The table lists this clone with a count of one. In nucleotides, the CDR3 is TGTGCCAGCAGTTCCAGACAGGGGGCTGGCAATCAGCCCCAGCATTTT. Amino acids: CASSSRQGAGNQPQHF. The chain combines TRBV6-5 with TRBJ1-5; 10 nucleotides agree with TRBD1. Trimming took 4 bases from V and 2 from J; bases not matched to a gene: 5. CDR1 is MNHEY and CDR2 is SVGAGI in the germline V gene. This CDR3 spans 16 amino acids.

This clone has a single count. Here the CDR3 DNA reads TGTGCCAGCAGGCGGACCCTATCCCTCTGGGAGCAGTACTTC. Its protein is CASRRTLSLWEQYF. The chain links TRBV6-5 to TRBJ2-7; the D is unclear. Germline V gene sequence: CDR1 MNHEY, CDR2 SVGAGI. The CDR3 runs 14 residues. V lost 6 bases to trimming and J lost 7 bases, with 19 bases between them.

The chain combines TRBV15 with TRBJ2-7; TRBD1 is a possible D gene (6 bases). V lost 0 bases, J lost 3 bases, and 12 bases lay in between. The CDR3 runs 15 residues. Germline V gene lookup returns CDR1 LNHNV and CDR2 YYDKDF (reference sequence). The CDR3: CATSREIGQSYEQYF. As DNA, the CDR3 is TGTGCCACCAGCAGAGAAATTGGACAGAGCTACGAGCAGTACTTC.

The V call is TRBV9, the J call TRBJ2-7, with 12 bases aligning to TRBD2. The CDR3 consists of 17 residues. The V gene end was trimmed by 0 bases and the J gene end by 3 bases; junction bases not matched to a gene: 7. Germline CDR1 SGDLS, CDR2 YYNGEE. The CDR3 region is CASSVGPSSGRDYEQYF. The CDR3 DNA sequence: TGTGCCAGCAGCGTAGGGCCCTCTAGCGGGAGGGACTACGAGCAGTACTTC.

This sequence joins TRBV14 and TRBJ2-1; tentatively, D is TRBD1 (6 bases). The CDR3 contains 17 residues. Trimming removed 1 base from V and 6 bases from J, with 19 bases in between. The V gene's germline CDR1 is SGHDN and CDR2 FVKESK. In DNA, the CDR3 is TGTGCCAGCAGCCAAGGGGACACAACCCTACGAGGCAATGAGCAGTTCTTC. Translation: CASSQGDTTLRGNEQFF.

This rearrangement joins TRBV3-1 (or the pseudogene TRBV3-2) to TRBJ1-6, with a possible D match to TRBD1 (5 bases). The CDR3 covers 14 residues. The germline gives CDR1 LGHDT, CDR2 YNNKEL (reference sequence). V shed 1 base and J shed 11 bases, with 12 bases lying between them. As DNA, the CDR3 is TGTGCCAGCAGCCAAGGACAGAATGGGCCACCCCTCCACTTT. Translation gives CASSQGQNGPPLHF.

The rearrangement joins TRBV7-3 to TRBJ1-1; no clear D. V was shortened by 2 bases and J by 0 bases, with 13 bases between the two germline ends. The CDR3 consists of 16 residues. The germline V gene encodes CDR1 SGHTA and CDR2 FQGTGA. CDR3 in DNA: TGTGCCAGCAGCTTACTCCCGGTCTTATTGAACACTGAAGCTTTCTTT. Protein sequence: CASSLLPVLLNTEAFF. The entire variable domain, with the rest obtained from reference TRBV7-3 and TRBJ1-1, is as follows: GAGVSQTPSNKVTEKGKYVELRCDPISGHTALYWYRQSLGQGPEFLIYFQGTGAADDSGLPNDRFFAVRPEGSVSTLKIQRTERGDSAVYLCASSLLPVLLNTEAFFGQGTRLTVV.

This clone showed up just once. V and J are TRBV5-4 and TRBJ2-7; D possibly corresponds to TRBD1 (6 bases). The CDR3 extends over 14 amino acids. CDR1 and CDR2 from the germline V gene are SGHNT and YYREEE (reference sequence). Trimming removed 0 bases at V and 5 bases at J, with 12 bases between. The CDR3 DNA sequence: TGTGCCAGCAGCTTGGAAGTAGGGGGAGACGAGCAGTACTTC. This sequence encodes CASSLEVGGDEQYF.

V gene TRBV2 combines with J gene TRBJ2-3; maybe TRBD1 (5 bases). Per the germline V gene, CDR1 is SNHLY and CDR2 is FYNNEI. Trimming took off 7 bases at V and 3 bases at J, with 14 bases between the two ends. The CDR3 loop spans 14 amino acids. CDR3 coding DNA: TGTGCCAGCACTACCAGGGCAGTTACAGATACGCAGTATTTT. Translating it yields CASTTRAVTDTQYF. The full variable domain, rest sourced from reference TRBV2 and TRBJ2-3, is EPEVTQTPSHQVTQMGQEVILRCVPISNHLYFYWYRQILGQKVEFLVSFYNNEISEKSEIFDDQFSVERPDGSNFTLKIRSTKLEDSAMYFCASTTRAVTDTQYFGPGTRLTVL.

This rearrangement joins TRBV28 to TRBJ2-5; 14 bases map to TRBD2. J was trimmed by 0 bases and V by 7 bases; bases with no gene match: 4. Germline assignment: CDR1 MDHEN and CDR2 SYDVKM. The CDR3 is made up of 16 amino acids. CDR3 nucleotides: TGTGCCAGCAACGGACTAGCGGGGGGTTACCAAGAGACCCAGTACTTC. Amino acid sequence: CASNGLAGGYQETQYF.

The rearrangement links TRBV9 to TRBJ2-1, with unresolved D. Per the germline V gene, CDR1 is SGDLS and CDR2 is YYNGEE. V lost 6 bases, J lost 2 bases, and 15 bases lay in between. There are 15 residues in the CDR3. The CDR3 coding sequence is TGTGCCAGCACCTTGCTGACCACGGCCTACAATGAGCAGTTCTTC. This codes for CASTLLTTAYNEQFF. Full variable domain (missing parts from reference TRBV9 and TRBJ2-1): DSGVTQTPKHLITATGQRVTLRCSPRSGDLSVYWYQQSLDQGLQFLIQYYNGEERAKGNILERFSAQQFPDLHSELNLSSLELGDSALYFCASTLLTTAYNEQFFGPGTRLTVL.

This clone was seen only a few times. The chain combines TRBV7-9 with TRBJ1-2; D not resolved. This CDR3 spans 11 amino acids. Trimming removed 3 bases from V and 8 bases from J, with 7 bases in between. Germline CDR1 is SEHNR and CDR2 is FQNEAQ (reference sequence). The CDR3 bases are TGTGCCAGCAGCTTCGAGGTCGGCTACACCTTC. It specifies CASSFEVGYTF.

V usage is TRBV12-2 and J usage is TRBJ2-5; the DNA was not used to check the table's D call, TRBD2. TRBV12-2 represents a pseudogene. The CDR3 sequence is 15 residues long. In DNA form, the CDR3 reads TGTGCAAGTCGCCCCGGACTAGTGGAGGTAGAGACCCAGTACTTC. Its translation is CASRPGLVEVETQYF.

The chain recombines TRBV11-2 with TRBJ1-4; D call uncertain. The germline V gene has CDR1 SGHAT and CDR2 FQNNGV. The CDR3 has 18 residues. The V end was cut by 0 bases, the J end by 5 bases, with 19 bases between. The CDR3 sequence is CASSLEGSGRDLNEKLFF. As DNA, the CDR3 is TGTGCCAGCAGCTTAGAGGGGTCAGGTCGAGACCTAAATGAAAAACTGTTTTTT.

The CDR3 here is CASSESNRNYGYTF. DNA for the CDR3: TGTGCCAGCAGTGAAAGCAACAGAAACTATGGCTACACCTTC. The genes are TRBV6-1 and TRBJ1-2; D uncertain. Trimming pared 2 bases from V and 2 bases from J, leaving 9 bases between. CDR3 length equals 14 residues. Germline V gives CDR1 MNHNS, CDR2 SASEGT.

The V and J genes are TRBV20-1 and TRBJ2-1; 9 nucleotides agree with TRBD2. Trimming removed 3 bases from V and 2 bases from J; junction bases left unmatched: 8. The CDR3 consists of 16 residues. Germline CDR1 is DFQATT and CDR2 is SNEGSKA (reference sequence). The CDR3 nucleotides read TGCAGTGCTAGTGGGGCCGGGACTAGCCCCTACAATGAGCAGTTCTTC. Translation gives CSASGAGTSPYNEQFF.

This clone was found a few times. The V and J genes are TRBV21-1 and TRBJ2-1; TRBD1 is the table's D call, not checked against the DNA. TRBV21-1 is a pseudogene segment. The length of the CDR3 is 17 residues. The CDR3 spells CASSAYGWTDPYNEQFF. DNA of the CDR3: TGTGCCAGCAGCGCATACGGGTGGACAGACCCCTACAATGAGCAGTTCTTC.

The chain has TRBV27 and TRBJ2-6, with 9 nucleotides matching TRBD1. The germline V gene has CDR1 MNHEY and CDR2 SMNVEV (reference sequence). The CDR3 is 17 amino acids. The V gene end was trimmed by 4 bases and the J gene end by 1 base; junction bases not matched to a gene: 5. CDR3 protein: CASSSGTGRSGANVLTF. CDR3 DNA sequence: TGTGCCAGCAGTTCCGGGACAGGGAGGTCTGGGGCCAACGTCCTGACTTTC. Using reference TRBV27 and TRBJ2-6 for the parts outside the CDR3, the full variable domain is EAQVTQNPRYLITVTGKKLTVTCSQNMNHEYMSWYRQDPGLGLRQIYYSMNVEVTDKGDVPEGYKVSRKEKRNFPLILESPSPNQTSLYFCASSSGTGRSGANVLTFGAGSRLTVL.

V and J are TRBV9 and TRBJ1-2, with TRBD1 matching 11 bases. Germline V gene sequence: CDR1 SGDLS, CDR2 YYNGEE. Unmatched junction bases numbered 5, after V lost 4 bases and J lost 6 bases. The CDR3 consists of 14 residues. The chain's CDR3 is CASSPRTGGHGYTF. CDR3 sequence (DNA): TGTGCCAGCAGCCCGCGGACAGGGGGCCATGGCTACACCTTC.